Listed below are T cell receptor beta chains from one sample, sequenced in a study of patients and donors after allogeneic stem cell transplantation. TCRdb re-analysed the RT-PCR reads in MiXCR, keeping a single row per CDR3 protein. This table holds about 90,000 distinct CDR3 sequences, around 48% found once. Specimen: blood, either unsorted or a sorted T cell fraction (not recorded which). The source of these receptors is a human donor who was either an allogeneic HSCT recipient or a stem cell or donor lymphocyte infusion donor (not recorded which). It is not recorded whose cells these are; they may come from a transplant donor. Each CDR3 is given with its conserved first and last residue. Fields, in order: V gene, clone size, J gene, D gene, CDR3 length, CDR3 DNA, CDR3 protein. D genes are given only for firm matches. Rows may omit the clone size; those that give it use once, few, many or a size class.

TRBV20-1	-	TRBJ1-1	-	14	TGCAGTGCTAGAGAGGTCAAGATGAACACTGAAGCTTTCTTT	CSAREVKMNTEAFF
TRBV9	-	TRBJ1-1	-	14	TGTGCCAGCAGCGTACGGTCCCTGAACACTGAAGCTTTCTTT	CASSVRSLNTEAFF
TRBV15	once	TRBJ2-5	-	13	TGTGCCACCAGCAGAGGAGTACAAGAGACCCAGTACTTC	CATSRGVQETQYF
TRBV20-1	-	TRBJ1-2	TRBD1	14	TGCAGTGCTAGTCAGGGGACAGGGAACTATGGCTACACCTTC	CSASQGTGNYGYTF
TRBV4-2	-	TRBJ1-3	-	15	TGTGCCAGCAGCCAAGACTGGGGCTCTGGAAACACCATATATTTT	CASSQDWGSGNTIYF
TRBV28	-	TRBJ1-6	-	16	TGTGCCAGCAGTTTTGCCCAATACTCCTATAATTCACCCCTCCACTTT	CASSFAQYSYNSPLHF
TRBV6-5	-	TRBJ1-1	-	15	TGTGCCAGCAGTTACTCGGGGACGGGGAACACTGAAGCTTTCTTT	CASSYSGTGNTEAFF
TRBV10-3	-	TRBJ1-2	TRBD1	14	TGTGCCATCAGTCGGACAGGGAGCGTCTATGGCTACACCTTC	CAISRTGSVYGYTF
TRBV7-8	-	TRBJ1-2	-	14	TGTGCCAGCAGCTCTGACATATGGAACTATGGCTACACCTTC	CASSSDIWNYGYTF
TRBV15	-	TRBJ2-7	-	14	TGTGCCACCAGCACTAGCCCTGGGGCCTACGAGCAGTACTTC	CATSTSPGAYEQYF
TRBV5-1	few	TRBJ1-3	TRBD1	16	TGCGCCAGCAGCTTGAGCGGGACAGCGGTTGGAAACACCATATATTTT	CASSLSGTAVGNTIYF
TRBV12-3/TRBV12-4	-	TRBJ2-3	TRBD2	15	TGTGCCAGCAGTTTAGTGACTAGCGGTTCAGATACGCAGTATTTT	CASSLVTSGSDTQYF
TRBV3-1	-	TRBJ1-1	-	12	TGTGCCAGCAGCTCAAGTAAAGGGGAAGCTTTCTTT	CASSSSKGEAFF
TRBV18	few	TRBJ1-1	-	13	TGTGCCAGCTCACCACCCGGGAACACTGAAGCTTTCTTT	CASSPPGNTEAFF
TRBV2	-	TRBJ1-1	-	16	TGTGCCAGCAGCGTTGACATGGTTATTTCAGCCACTGAAGCTTTCTTT	CASSVDMVISATEAFF
TRBV7-8	few	TRBJ1-2	TRBD1	16	TGTGCCAGCAGCAAAAGACCGGGACAGGGGTTCTATGGCTACACCTTC	CASSKRPGQGFYGYTF
TRBV29-1	-	TRBJ1-1	TRBD1	14	TGCAGCGTTGATGGGGCAGGGGGAACCACTGAAGCTTTCTTT	CSVDGAGGTTEAFF
TRBV27	-	TRBJ1-5	TRBD1	14	TGTGCCAGCAGTGTGGGGACAGGGGATCAGCCCCAGCATTTT	CASSVGTGDQPQHF
TRBV20-1	-	TRBJ1-1	-	13	TGCAGTGAAAATGGGCCTCGGCCAACTGAAGCTTTCTTT	CSENGPRPTEAFF
TRBV5-1	-	TRBJ1-2	-	16	TGCGCCAGCAGCTTGTTTGAGGACGCTAAGGACTATGGCTACACCTTC	CASSLFEDAKDYGYTF
TRBV27	medium-sized	TRBJ1-5	-	17	TGTGCCAGCAGTTTATCAGCGGTAGGATTACGCAATCAGCCCCAGCATTTT	CASSLSAVGLRNQPQHF
TRBV20-1	few	TRBJ1-2	-	15	TGCAGTGCCAAGTGGCTGGGAACAGCTAACTATGGCTACACCTTC	CSAKWLGTANYGYTF
TRBV20-1	-	TRBJ2-4	TRBD2	12	TGCAGTTCTGGGAGGGACAAAAACATTCAGTACTTC	CSSGRDKNIQYF
TRBV4-3	-	TRBJ1-6	TRBD1	15	TGCGCCAGCAGCCCTACCGGGACAGGGTACTCACCCCTCCACTTT	CASSPTGTGYSPLHF
TRBV12-3/TRBV12-4	-	TRBJ2-2	-	18	TGTGCCAGCAGTTTAATCGGGGCTAGCGTCACGTTAACCGGGGAGCTGTTTTTT	CASSLIGASVTLTGELFF
TRBV4-2	-	TRBJ2-7	TRBD2	14	TGTGCCAGCAGCCAGGAGCGGGATACCTACGAGCAGTACTTC	CASSQERDTYEQYF
TRBV12-5	-	TRBJ2-3	-	14	TGTGCTAGTGGTAAAACAGGGAGCACAGATACGCAGTATTTT	CASGKTGSTDTQYF
TRBV12-3/TRBV12-4	-	TRBJ1-2	TRBD1	14	TGTGCCAGCAGTCCAGAGGGACAGGGTTGGGGCTACACCTTC	CASSPEGQGWGYTF
TRBV4-1	-	TRBJ1-1	-	15	TGCGCCAGCAGCCAAGTGTCCCATTTGGGCACTGAAGCTTTCTTT	CASSQVSHLGTEAFF
TRBV7-2	-	TRBJ1-1	TRBD1	14	TGTGCCAGCACCGGACAGGGTTTGAACACTGAAGCTTTCTTT	CASTGQGLNTEAFF
TRBV28	few	TRBJ1-5	TRBD1	15	TGTGCCAGCAGATCCCCCAGGGGGCCTCATCAGCCCCAGCATTTT	CASRSPRGPHQPQHF
TRBV27	few	TRBJ1-2	-	14	TGTGCCAGCAGTACCTTAACAGGGTTGCATGGCTACACCTTC	CASSTLTGLHGYTF
TRBV20-1	once	TRBJ2-7	-	12	TGCAGTGCTGGGACTCAGCCCTACGAGCAGTACTTC	CSAGTQPYEQYF
TRBV10-3	-	TRBJ1-1	-	19	TGTGCCATCAGTGAGTCGATTGGGACGGGCGGGGCTGTAAACACTGAAGCTTTCTTT	CAISESIGTGGAVNTEAFF
TRBV13	many	TRBJ1-1	-	14	TGTGCCAGCAGCTCTTCGGTCCCTGAGGCTGAAGCTTTCTTT	CASSSSVPEAEAFF
TRBV3-1	many	TRBJ1-2	-	17	TGTGCCAGCAGTTCAATCCCGGGGCAGGGGATTTTCTATGGCTACACCTTC	CASSSIPGQGIFYGYTF
TRBV5-1	-	TRBJ1-5	TRBD1	15	TGCGCCAGCAGCAAGACAGGGGAAAGCAATCAGCCCCAGCATTTT	CASSKTGESNQPQHF
TRBV7-2	-	TRBJ1-1	-	14	TGTGCCAGCAGCGCGACTGTAATGAACACTGAAGCTTTCTTT	CASSATVMNTEAFF
TRBV2	-	TRBJ2-3	-	11	TGTGCCAGTCGACTCTCAGATACGCAGTATTTT	CASRLSDTQYF
TRBV29-1	-	TRBJ1-3	-	12	TGCAGCGTTGAAGAACGGGGAAACACCATATATTTT	CSVEERGNTIYF
TRBV20-1	once	TRBJ1-3	TRBD1	14	TGCAGTGTCTCGGACAGGGCCTCTGGAAACACCATATATTTT	CSVSDRASGNTIYF